Listed here are 6 T cell receptor beta chains from one sample, sequenced in a study of blood T cell repertoires in COVID-19. Profiling relied on immunoSEQ multiplex PCR, and the TCRdb table lists in-frame clones only, not all of them. Of around 60,000 clones listed, roughly 90% are singletons. The material sequenced was peripheral blood. The receptors come from a human donor in a cohort sampled during active COVID-19.

The chain combines TRBV7-9 with TRBJ2-7; 7 bases align to TRBD1. V lost 5 bases and J lost 0; bases outside the gene matches: 16. CDR3 length: 18 amino acids. Germline V gene sequence: CDR1 SEHNR, CDR2 FQNEAQ (reference sequence). The CDR3 bases are TGTGCCAGCAGCCCAACGACAGGGTATTATTCCAGCTCCTACGAGCAGTACTTC. This encodes CASSPTTGYYSSSYEQYF.

This clone was detected only a few times. The V call is TRBV5-5, the J call TRBJ1-5, with TRBD1 as a possible D gene (6 bases). V lost 4 bases, J lost 5 bases, and 7 bases lay in between. Germline CDR1 reads SGHKS; CDR2 reads YYEKEE (reference sequence). The CDR3 consists of 12 residues. The CDR3 loop reads CASSAGDQPQHF. CDR3 nucleotides: TGTGCCAGCAGCGCAGGGGATCAGCCCCAGCATTTT.

The chain combines TRBV6-5 with TRBJ1-1; TRBD1 aligns across 10 bases. This CDR3 region has 13 residues. V was pared by 6 bases and J by 7 bases, with 5 bases of the junction left unmatched. Germline-derived CDR1 and CDR2 are MNHEY and SVGAGI. In DNA, the CDR3 is TGTGCCAGCAGCCGGGACAGGGGTAGTGAAGCTTTCTTT. The encoded protein is CASSRDRGSEAFF.

This clone was seen only a few times. V is TRBV11-2 and J is TRBJ2-7, with TRBD2 as a possible D gene (6 bases). V dropped 2 bases and J dropped 2 bases, with 13 bases sitting between them. Germline V lookup: CDR1 SGHAT, CDR2 FQNNGV. CDR3 length: 15 amino acids. The CDR3 DNA sequence: TGTGCCAGCAGCTTAAGGAGGGCCGGGACCTACGAGCAGTACTTC. As protein: CASSLRRAGTYEQYF.

This clone was detected only once. The chain has TRBV3-1 (or the pseudogene TRBV3-2) and TRBJ2-1; 10 bases agree with TRBD2. The germline gives CDR1 LGHDT, CDR2 YNNKEL (reference sequence). CDR3 length: 15 residues. J was trimmed by 4 bases and V by 4 bases; bases with no gene match: 4. The CDR3 DNA sequence: TGTGCCAGCAGCCCTTGGACTAGCGGTTACAATGAGCAGTTCTTC. Its translation is CASSPWTSGYNEQFF.

The genes are TRBV15 and TRBJ1-5; D unclear. This CDR3 is built from 16 residues. V was pared by 0 bases and J by 0 bases, with 9 bases between. Germline loops: CDR1 LNHNV, CDR2 YYDKDF (reference sequence). The chain's CDR3 is CATSREAFYSNQPQHF. CDR3 coding DNA: TGTGCCACCAGCAGAGAGGCCTTTTATAGCAATCAGCCCCAGCATTTT.